The present T cell receptor (beta chain) was sequenced within a study of blood T cell repertoires in COVID-19 (dated by TCRdb to 2018 to 2021). About the investigation overall: Collaborator samples came from the United States, Italy and Spain and covered acute and convalescent phases of COVID-19. The repertoires were made available in a free public database intended to serve as a resource for research on the immune response to SARS-CoV-2. HLA class I and class II types, where available, came from metadata supplied by the sample provider rather than from assay-based typing. The samples were drawn from the first 160 participants of the ongoing ImmuneRACE study and from over 950 subjects provided by 6 global collaborators. The dataset comprised deeply sampled blood TCRbeta repertoires from subjects exposed to, actively infected with, or recovered from COVID-19. A de-identified subject ID, COVID-19 status, age in years and sex were almost always included in the sample metadata. The material from the prospective study consisted of cDNA or gDNA derived from T cells, B-cell-depleted T cells, or PBMCs.

Of note for this clone: Its antigen has not been determined. Base-call qualities are not available, and no considerably larger clone is one nucleotide away.

The immunoSEQ Assay, a bias-controlled multiplex PCR, was used to amplify TCRbeta CDR3 regions from genomic DNA. Per the source publication's procedure: The number of nucleated cells in each sample was estimated from the amplification of reference gene primers within the assay. Sequence reads were collapsed and filtered to measure the absolute abundance of every unique TCRbeta CDR3 rearrangement. For each sample, productive Simpson clonality was calculated as the square root of Simpson's diversity index over productive rearrangements. TCRdb carries this immuneACCESS record with in-frame sequences only. Its versions omit some clonotypes, under half of them owing to an unresolved V gene in the studies checked, with the rest unexplained. The V and J calls and clone size are taken from that table; D and trimming were inferred from the DNA. Counted in this sample were about 190,000 clones; over 75% of them appeared once. Around 6.6% of the sample is taken by the ten largest.

A second Seattle source provided samples from volunteer blood donors who had recovered from COVID-19. Collaborating institutions collected whole blood in K2EDTA tubes following their own protocols. Collaborator samples were shipped for TCRbeta analysis as frozen whole blood, isolated PBMCs, or DNA extracted from either sample type. The paper's findings and limits, for the study overall: Clinical and demographic metadata were provided uncurated, with the amount varying by source and participant.

This clonotype was obtained from a woman between 40 and 55 years old who had recovered from COVID-19. The sequenced material came from peripheral blood.

DNA sequence: TGTGCCAGCAGCCATACTAGCGGAGCAGATACGCAGTATTTT. This gives the protein CASSHTSGADTQYF. The rearrangement combines TRBV14 with TRBJ2-3, with 8 central nucleotides matching TRBD2. The CDR3 contains 14 residues, cysteine and phenylalanine counted. The entry retains the CDR3 DNA only, 42 bases that are in frame from base 1. CDR1 SGHDN and CDR2 FVKESK are derived from the germline V gene. V has 3 bases trimmed and J has 4 bases trimmed; junction bases matching no gene number 3.